Included here is one TCR beta chain sequence, with context. The sample belongs to a study of blood T cell repertoires in COVID-19. CDR3 length: 17 residues. V dropped 3 bases and J dropped 3; count of bases not matched to a gene: 5. Germline lookup yields CDR1 SGDLS and CDR2 YYNGEE. Authors' methods: Reference gene primer amplification gave nucleated cell count estimates. Sequenced by immunoSEQ multiplex PCR; TCRdb stores in-frame clones only, minus some. V, J and clone size reflect that table, while D and trimming were determined from the DNA. This sample carries 88,000 or so clones, 75% to 90% of them seen once, and the ten largest clones take 7% to 7.5%.

V and J are TRBV9 and TRBJ1-6; the match to TRBD1 covers 11 bases. The TCR sequence derives from a man in his 60s with acute or convalescent COVID-19. Sequenced: peripheral blood. The CDR3 reads CASSDRDRGIYNSPLHF. In nucleotides, the CDR3 is TGTGCCAGCAGCGACCGGGACAGGGGGATCTATAATTCACCCCTCCACTTT.